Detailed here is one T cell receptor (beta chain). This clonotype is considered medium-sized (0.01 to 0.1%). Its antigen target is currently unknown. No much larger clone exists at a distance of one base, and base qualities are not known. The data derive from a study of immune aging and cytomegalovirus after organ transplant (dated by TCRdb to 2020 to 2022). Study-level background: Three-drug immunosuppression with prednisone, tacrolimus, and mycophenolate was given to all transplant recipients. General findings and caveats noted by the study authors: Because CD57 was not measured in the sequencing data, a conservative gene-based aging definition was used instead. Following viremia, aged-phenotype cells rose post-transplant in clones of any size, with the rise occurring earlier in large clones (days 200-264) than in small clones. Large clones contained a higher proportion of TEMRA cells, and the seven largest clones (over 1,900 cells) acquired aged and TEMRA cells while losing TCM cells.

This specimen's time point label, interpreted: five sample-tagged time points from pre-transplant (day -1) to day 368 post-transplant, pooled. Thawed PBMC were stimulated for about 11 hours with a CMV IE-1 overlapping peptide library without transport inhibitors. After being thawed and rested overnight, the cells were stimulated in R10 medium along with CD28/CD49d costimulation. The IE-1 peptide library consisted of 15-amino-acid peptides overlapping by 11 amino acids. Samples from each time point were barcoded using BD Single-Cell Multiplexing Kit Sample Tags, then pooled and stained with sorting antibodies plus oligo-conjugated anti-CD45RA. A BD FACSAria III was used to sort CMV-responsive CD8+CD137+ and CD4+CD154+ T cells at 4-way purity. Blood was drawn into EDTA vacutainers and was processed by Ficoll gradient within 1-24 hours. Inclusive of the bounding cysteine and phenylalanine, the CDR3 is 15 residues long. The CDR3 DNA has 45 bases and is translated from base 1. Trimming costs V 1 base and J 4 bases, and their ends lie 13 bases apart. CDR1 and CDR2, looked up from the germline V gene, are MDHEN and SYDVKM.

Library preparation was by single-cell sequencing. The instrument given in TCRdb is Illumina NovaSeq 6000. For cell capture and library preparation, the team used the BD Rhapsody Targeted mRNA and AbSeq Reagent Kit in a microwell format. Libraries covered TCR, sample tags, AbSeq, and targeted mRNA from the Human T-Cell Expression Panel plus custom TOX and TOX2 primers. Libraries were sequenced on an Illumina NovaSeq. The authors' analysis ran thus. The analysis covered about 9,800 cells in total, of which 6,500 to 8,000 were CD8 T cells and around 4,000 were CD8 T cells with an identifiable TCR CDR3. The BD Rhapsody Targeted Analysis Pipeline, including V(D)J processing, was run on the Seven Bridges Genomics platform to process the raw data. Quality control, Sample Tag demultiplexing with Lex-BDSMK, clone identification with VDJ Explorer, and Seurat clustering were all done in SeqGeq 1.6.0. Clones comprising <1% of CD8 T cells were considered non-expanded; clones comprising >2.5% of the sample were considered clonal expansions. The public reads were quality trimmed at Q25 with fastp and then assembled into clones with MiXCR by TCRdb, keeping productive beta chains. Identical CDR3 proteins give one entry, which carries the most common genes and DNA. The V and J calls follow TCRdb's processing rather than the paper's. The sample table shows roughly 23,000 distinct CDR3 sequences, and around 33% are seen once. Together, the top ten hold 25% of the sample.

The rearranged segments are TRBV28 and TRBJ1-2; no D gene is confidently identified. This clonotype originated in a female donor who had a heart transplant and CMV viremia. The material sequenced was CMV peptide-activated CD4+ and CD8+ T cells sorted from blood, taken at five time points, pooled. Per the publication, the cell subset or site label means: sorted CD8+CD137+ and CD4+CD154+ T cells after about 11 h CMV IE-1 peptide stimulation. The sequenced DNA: TGTGCCAGCAGTTTATCAACGGGTTGGGGCTATGGCTACACCTTC. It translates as CASSLSTGWGYGYTF.